This is a list of T cell receptor beta chains from one sample in a study of blood T cell repertoires in COVID-19. TCRdb's table, derived via immunoSEQ multiplex PCR, lists solely in-frame clones and lacks some. Of just over 300,000 clones listed, about nine tenths are singletons. Specimen: peripheral blood. These receptors were taken from a woman in her twenties or thirties with COVID-19, enrolled during active disease. Both conserved end residues are part of each CDR3. D genes are given only for firm matches. Only some rows state a clone size, as once, few, many or a class for expanded clones.

V gene	J gene	D gene	clone size	CDR3 protein	CDR3 DNA
TRBV2	TRBJ2-2	TRBD1	few	CASSAQGQGTGELFF	TGTGCCAGCAGTGCACAAGGACAGGGTACCGGGGAGCTGTTTTTT
TRBV7-2	TRBJ2-2	NA	NA	CASSLDEGSFWPGELFF	TGTGCCAGCAGCTTGGACGAGGGAAGTTTTTGGCCAGGGGAGCTGTTTTTT
TRBV10-3	TRBJ2-2	TRBD2	NA	CAISGTSGQSGELFF	TGTGCCATCAGCGGGACTAGCGGCCAATCCGGGGAGCTGTTTTTT
TRBV11-2	TRBJ2-4	TRBD1	NA	CASSIAGTGPNIQYF	TGTGCCAGCAGCATCGCCGGGACAGGGCCAAACATTCAGTACTTC
TRBV28	TRBJ1-2	TRBD1	once	CASEGQSGYTF	TGTGCCAGCGAGGGACAGTCGGGCTACACCTTC
TRBV19	TRBJ1-6	TRBD1	NA	CASSIGTGLRDSPLHF	TGTGCCAGTAGTATAGGGACAGGGCTTCGGGATTCACCCCTCCACTTT
TRBV2	TRBJ1-1	NA	NA	CASSERLANTEAFF	TGTGCCAGCAGTGAACGCCTAGCCAACACTGAAGCTTTCTTT
TRBV6-5	TRBJ1-1	TRBD1	NA	CASSRDSNTEAFF	TGTGCCAGCAGTCGGGACAGCAACACTGAAGCTTTCTTT
TRBV3-1/TRBV3-2	TRBJ1-2	TRBD1	NA	CASSQEKDRVDGYTF	TGTGCCAGCAGCCAAGAGAAGGACAGGGTGGATGGCTACACCTTC
TRBV3-1/TRBV3-2	TRBJ2-1	NA	once	CASSQGLQGPSPYNEQFF	TGTGCCAGCAGCCAAGGGCTACAGGGCCCCAGTCCCTACAATGAGCAGTTCTTC
TRBV9	TRBJ1-1	NA	NA	CASSVDPGMNTEAFF	TGTGCCAGCAGCGTAGATCCAGGGATGAACACTGAAGCTTTCTTT
TRBV20-1	TRBJ1-1	NA	once	CSASPFRNTEAFF	TGCAGTGCTAGTCCCTTTAGGAACACTGAAGCTTTCTTT
TRBV29-1	TRBJ1-1	NA	NA	CSVTAWNTEAFF	TGCAGCGTTACAGCCTGGAACACTGAAGCTTTCTTT
TRBV18	TRBJ2-5	NA	NA	CASSPQHSGQETQYF	TGTGCCAGCTCACCACAGCACAGCGGACAAGAGACCCAGTACTTC
TRBV5-4	TRBJ1-6	TRBD1	NA	CASSASTGSRSPLHF	TGTGCCAGCAGCGCTTCGACAGGGTCACGGTCACCCCTCCACTTT
TRBV19	TRBJ1-5	TRBD1	NA	CASSKTGGVNQPQHF	TGTGCCAGTAGTAAGACAGGGGGGGTCAATCAGCCCCAGCATTTT
TRBV11-3	TRBJ2-3	TRBD2	NA	CASSSGGVAGVTDTQYF	TGTGCCAGCAGCTCCGGGGGTGTCGCGGGGGTCACAGATACGCAGTATTTT
TRBV6-6	TRBJ1-5	TRBD1	NA	CASSAGRQGTNQPQHF	TGTGCCAGCAGCGCCGGACGACAGGGTACCAATCAGCCCCAGCATTTT
TRBV7-9	TRBJ1-5	TRBD1	NA	CASSLLTGFNQPQHF	TGTGCCAGCAGCTTACTGACAGGGTTCAATCAGCCCCAGCATTTT
TRBV6-1	TRBJ2-2	NA	NA	CASSELGRANTGELFF	TGTGCCAGCAGTGAATTAGGCAGGGCGAACACCGGGGAGCTGTTTTTT
TRBV6-1	TRBJ2-3	TRBD1	NA	CASSEIDRATDTQYF	TGTGCCAGCAGTGAAATAGACAGGGCCACAGATACGCAGTATTTT
TRBV11-3	TRBJ2-3	NA	NA	CASTPSGGGTDTQYF	TGTGCCAGCACCCCGAGCGGAGGGGGCACAGATACGCAGTATTTT
TRBV11-2	TRBJ1-6	NA	NA	CASSLGPGVPLHF	TGTGCCAGCAGCCTCGGGCCAGGGGTACCCCTCCACTTT
TRBV2	TRBJ2-5	TRBD2	once	CASRGGYETQYF	TGTGCCAGCAGGGGGGGGTACGAGACCCAGTACTTC
TRBV6-1	TRBJ2-7	TRBD1	NA	CASSEARGPYEQYF	TGTGCCAGCAGTGAAGCTAGGGGGCCCTACGAGCAGTACTTC
TRBV4-3	TRBJ1-4	NA	once	CASSQDLAGQRGNEKLFF	TGCGCCAGCAGCCAAGATCTGGCAGGACAGAGGGGTAATGAAAAACTGTTTTTT
TRBV5-1	TRBJ1-2	NA	once	CASSLDRQNYGYTF	TGCGCCAGCAGCTTGGACAGACAAAACTATGGCTACACCTTC
TRBV11-2	TRBJ1-5	NA	NA	CASSFDRFQPQHF	TGTGCCAGCAGTTTCGACAGGTTCCAGCCCCAGCATTTT
TRBV5-1	TRBJ2-2	NA	few	CASSLAVTGELFF	TGCGCCAGCAGCTTGGCCGTAACCGGGGAGCTGTTTTTT
TRBV6-5	TRBJ1-1	NA	NA	CASRQGARAEAFF	TGTGCCAGCAGACAAGGAGCTCGGGCTGAAGCTTTCTTT
TRBV11-3	TRBJ1-4	TRBD1	NA	CASSPGTGGEKLFF	TGTGCCAGCAGCCCCGGGACAGGGGGCGAAAAACTGTTTTTT
TRBV2	TRBJ1-3	NA	NA	CASSEGGRVSGNTIYF	TGTGCCAGCAGTGAAGGGGGCAGGGTATCTGGAAACACCATATATTTT
TRBV6-5	TRBJ1-1	NA	NA	CASSYAGLTMNTEAFF	TGTGCCAGCAGTTACGCAGGGTTAACTATGAACACTGAAGCTTTCTTT
TRBV28	TRBJ1-2	NA	NA	CASSTGGVPGGYTF	TGTGCCAGCAGTACCGGGGGAGTTCCGGGTGGCTACACCTTC
TRBV12-3/TRBV12-4	TRBJ1-6	TRBD1	NA	CASSFTGDSPLHF	TGTGCCAGCAGTTTCACAGGGGACTCACCCCTCCACTTT
TRBV5-4	TRBJ2-5	NA	NA	CASRTLDQETQYF	TGTGCCAGCAGGACATTGGACCAAGAGACCCAGTACTTC
TRBV6-5	TRBJ1-2	NA	NA	CASSSWTVNYGYTF	TGTGCCAGCAGTTCATGGACTGTAAACTATGGCTACACCTTC
TRBV25-1	TRBJ2-1	TRBD2	NA	CASSETGLAGGNEQFF	TGTGCCAGCAGTGAAACGGGACTAGCGGGGGGTAATGAGCAGTTCTTC
TRBV19	TRBJ1-1	TRBD1	few	CATRAGTGRTEAFF	TGTGCCACAAGAGCCGGGACAGGGCGGACTGAAGCTTTCTTT
TRBV5-6	TRBJ1-1	NA	NA	CASSLRGNTEAFF	TGTGCCAGCAGCTTAAGAGGGAACACTGAAGCTTTCTTT
TRBV7-9	TRBJ1-2	NA	NA	CASSFDRLGYTF	TGTGCCAGCAGCTTCGACAGGTTAGGCTACACCTTC
TRBV7-2	TRBJ1-2	NA	NA	CATRGGIEYGYTF	TGTGCCACTCGGGGGGGGATCGAATATGGCTACACCTTC
TRBV9	TRBJ2-3	NA	NA	CASSALADTQYF	TGTGCCAGCAGCGCGTTAGCAGATACGCAGTATTTT
TRBV3-1/TRBV3-2	TRBJ1-6	NA	few	CASSQDLKTAFSPLSAPYNSPLHF	TGTGCCAGCAGCCAAGACCTTAAGACAGCTTTTTCGCCATTAAGTGCTCCTTATAATTCACCCCTCCACTTT
TRBV6-5	TRBJ1-6	NA	NA	CASTGINYNSPLHF	TGTGCCAGCACAGGGATAAATTATAATTCACCCCTCCACTTT
TRBV19	TRBJ2-4	NA	NA	CASSLGSKNIQYF	TGTGCCAGTAGTCTCGGGTCTAAAAACATTCAGTACTTC
TRBV9	TRBJ2-1	NA	NA	CASSVGALSSYNEQFF	TGTGCCAGCAGCGTAGGGGCGCTTAGCTCCTACAATGAGCAGTTCTTC
TRBV7-3	TRBJ1-2	NA	NA	CASSLTPGVNYGYTF	TGTGCCAGCAGCTTAACCCCCGGGGTAAACTATGGCTACACCTTC
TRBV13	TRBJ1-1	NA	NA	CASSAEGGLEAFF	TGTGCCAGCAGCGCAGAGGGCGGGCTTGAAGCTTTCTTT
TRBV28	TRBJ1-2	TRBD1	NA	CASSSQGAGIYGYTF	TGTGCCAGCAGTTCACAGGGGGCAGGAATCTATGGCTACACCTTC
TRBV7-6	TRBJ2-5	TRBD2	NA	CASSLSSGGAVAQYF	TGTGCCAGCAGCTTATCTAGCGGGGGTGCGGTAGCCCAGTACTTC
TRBV6-2/TRBV6-3	TRBJ1-5	NA	NA	CASSYSVKRQVNQPQHF	TGTGCCAGCAGTTACTCGGTGAAGAGACAGGTCAATCAGCCCCAGCATTTT
TRBV18	TRBJ1-2	TRBD1	NA	CASSLQGDYGYTF	TGTGCCAGCTCGCTCCAGGGGGACTATGGCTACACCTTC